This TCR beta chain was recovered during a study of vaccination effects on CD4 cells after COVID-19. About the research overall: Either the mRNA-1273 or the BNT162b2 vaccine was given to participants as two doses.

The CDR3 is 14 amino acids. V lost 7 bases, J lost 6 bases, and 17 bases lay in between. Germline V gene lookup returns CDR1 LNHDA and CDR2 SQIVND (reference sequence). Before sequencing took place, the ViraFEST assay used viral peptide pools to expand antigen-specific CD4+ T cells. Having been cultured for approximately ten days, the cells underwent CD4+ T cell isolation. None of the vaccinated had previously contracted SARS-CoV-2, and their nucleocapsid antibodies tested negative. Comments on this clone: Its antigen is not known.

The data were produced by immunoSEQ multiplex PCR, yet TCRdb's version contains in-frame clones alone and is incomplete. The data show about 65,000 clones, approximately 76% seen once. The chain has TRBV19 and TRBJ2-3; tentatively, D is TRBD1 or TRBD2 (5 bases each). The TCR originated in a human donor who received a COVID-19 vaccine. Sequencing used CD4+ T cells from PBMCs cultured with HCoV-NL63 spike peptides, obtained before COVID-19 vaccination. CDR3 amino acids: CASTEVGAKDTQYF. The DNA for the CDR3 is TGTGCCAGTACCGAGGTCGGGGCCAAGGATACGCAGTATTTT. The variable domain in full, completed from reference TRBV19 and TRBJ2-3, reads DGGITQSPKYLFRKEGQNVTLSCEQNLNHDAMYWYRQDPGQGLRLIYYSQIVNDFQKGDIAEGYSVSREKKESFPLTVTSAQKNPTAFYLCASTEVGAKDTQYFGPGTRLTVL.